This record looks at one T cell receptor beta chain sequence and its context. The assay was immunoSEQ multiplex PCR, and TCRdb's table has in-frame clones only and misses some. The table shows under 350,000 clones, with 85% to 90% occurring only once. The data were obtained in a study of blood T cell repertoires in COVID-19. Overall study: T cells, B-cell-depleted T cells, or PBMCs supplied cDNA or gDNA.

This CDR3 has 12 residues. With 6 bases removed from V and 6 bases from J, the gap between germline ends came to 10 bases. The sequence came from a human donor in a cohort sampled during active COVID-19. Sequences were obtained from peripheral blood. The genes are TRBV12-3 or TRBV12-4 and TRBJ2-3, with D perhaps TRBD1 (6 bases). CDR3 sequence: CASSPRGDTQYF. In DNA form, the CDR3 reads TGTGCCAGCAGCCCCAGGGGCGATACGCAGTATTTT.